A single T cell receptor (beta chain) is shown here with its context. The antigen remains undetermined. The second PCR ran about 6 to 12 cycles with a sample-barcoded 5' primer and J-beta primers. TCRdb re-derived calls from the 5' RACE reads in MiXCR, one entry per CDR3 protein. The table has about 800,000 distinct CDR3 sequences, more than 20% seen once; the top ten hold under 4.5%. This CDR3 region has 15 residues. With 6 bases removed from V and 1 base from J, the gap between germline ends came to 15 bases. The sample belongs to a study of blood T cells in healthy people across ages. The study, taken as a whole, reports: Whereas aged donors had fewer naive CD4+ cells, long-lived donors had more of them and higher diversity.

These sequences were also reported in another study, on T cells of mothers and their children.

Input material: blood. The clonotype originates from a boy under 18 in good health. V usage is TRBV12-3 or TRBV12-4 and J usage is TRBJ1-1; tentatively, D is TRBD1 (6 bases). The chain's CDR3 is CASRTYGQPNTEAFF. CDR3 nucleotides: TGTGCCAGCAGAACATACGGACAGCCGAACACTGAAGCTTTCTTT.